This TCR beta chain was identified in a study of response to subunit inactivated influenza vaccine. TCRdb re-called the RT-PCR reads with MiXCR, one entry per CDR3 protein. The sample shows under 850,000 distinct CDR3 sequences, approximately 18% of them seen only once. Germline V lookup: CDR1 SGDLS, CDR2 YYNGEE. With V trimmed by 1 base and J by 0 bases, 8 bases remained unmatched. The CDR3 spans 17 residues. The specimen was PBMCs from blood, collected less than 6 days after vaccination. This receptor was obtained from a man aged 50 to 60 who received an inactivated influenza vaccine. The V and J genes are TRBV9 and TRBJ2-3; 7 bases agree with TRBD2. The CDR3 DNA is TGTGCCAGCAGCGTAACTAGCGTGATTACTAGCACAGATACGCAGTATTTT. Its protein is CASSVTSVITSTDTQYF.